The table lists the clone carrying this T cell receptor (beta chain) with a count of one. Its antigen is unidentified. The source of the sample is a study of OX40 agonist ivuxolimab in advanced cancers. Study-wide context: Dose-escalation patients' cancers were hepatocellular carcinoma, melanoma, renal cell or head and neck cancer.

V dropped 1 base and J dropped 1 base, with 7 bases sitting between them. The CDR3 has 14 amino acids. Germline V gene sequence: CDR1 KGHSH, CDR2 LQKENI. Sequencing used immunoSEQ multiplex PCR; TCRdb keeps in-frame clones, though not all of them. The top ten hold 4.7% of the sample, which has roughly 40,000 clones, around 91% seen once. General observations from the study: Both blood CD4+ and CD8+ T cells showed clonal growth by week 6 at 0.1 to 3.0 mg/kg.

V is TRBV18 and J is TRBJ2-5; possible D gene TRBD2, 5 bases. The TCR comes from an adult with an advanced solid tumor such as melanoma, head and neck, liver or kidney cancer. The starting material was CD4+ or CD8+ T cells sorted from blood, obtained in a trial of the OX40 agonist ivuxolimab. The CDR3 region has the DNA TGTGCCAGCTCACCACAGGGAGTCCAAGAGACCCAGTACTTC. Encoded protein: CASSPQGVQETQYF. Full variable domain (outside the CDR3, taken from reference TRBV18 and TRBJ2-5): NAGVMQNPRHLVRRRGQEARLRCSPMKGHSHVYWYRQLPEEGLKFMVYLQKENIIDESGMPKERFSAEFPKEGPSILRIQQVVRGDSAAYFCASSPQGVQETQYFGPGTRLLVL.